These 30 T cell receptor beta chains share one sample of origin, sequenced in a study of STAT5B mutations in CD4+ large granular lymphocyte leukemia. Sequenced by immunoSEQ multiplex PCR; TCRdb stores in-frame clones only, minus some. The data contain about 48,000 clones, about 70% of them seen just once; the ten biggest clones take up about 1.5%. Sequenced sample: CD4+ T cells from blood buffy coats. The receptors derive from a human donor in good health.

A note on this clone: An end of the junction differs from the germline gene, which may be a read error. The chain joins TRBV7-7 to TRBJ2-5; TRBD2 aligns across 13 bases. This CDR3 has 16 residues. In germline, CDR1 is SSHAT, CDR2 FNYEAQ (reference sequence). The CDR3 loop reads CASSPGLAGAQETQYF. The CDR3 nucleotides read TGTGCTAGCAGCCCAGGACTAGCGGGGGCCCAAGAGACCCAGTACTTC.

In this sample, this clone turned up a few times. V gene TRBV12-5 combines with J gene TRBJ2-5, with 8 bases identical to TRBD1. Germline V gene data show CDR1 as LGHNT and CDR2 as FRNRAP. There are 17 residues in the CDR3. The V and J ends lost 9 bases and 0 bases, in that order; junction bases with no gene match: 15. CDR3 DNA sequence: TGTGCTAGCTTTTGTGGGACAGGTTTCAAGTACCAAGAGACCCAGTACTTC. Its protein product is CASFCGTGFKYQETQYF.

Points on this clone: One end of the junction is discordant with germline, which a read error may explain. CDR3 loop: CASSPGTSGAVQYF. Written as DNA, the CDR3 is TGTGCTAGCAGCCCCGGGACTAGCGGGGCGGTACAGTACTTC. V gene TRBV7-7 combines with J gene TRBJ2-5; 13 bases are a match to TRBD2. Germline CDR1 is SSHAT and CDR2 is FNYEAQ (reference sequence). The CDR3 runs 14 residues.

The rearrangement joins TRBV5-4 to TRBJ2-2, with 8 nucleotides matching TRBD2. The CDR3 is 17 amino acids. The germline CDR1 and CDR2 sequences are SGHNT and YYREEE (reference sequence). Trimming at V came to 0 bases and at J to 3 bases, leaving 7 bases not matched to a gene. CDR3 protein: CASSLAWAGGDTGELFF. The CDR3 DNA sequence: TGTGCCAGCAGCTTGGCCTGGGCGGGGGGTGACACCGGGGAGCTGTTTTTT. Drawing the rest from reference TRBV5-4 and TRBJ2-2, the complete variable domain is ETGVTQSPTHLIKTRGQQVTLRCSSQSGHNTVSWYQQALGQGPQFIFQYYREEENGRGNFPPRFSGLQFPNYSSELNVNALELDDSALYLCASSLAWAGGDTGELFFGEGSRLTVL.

The genes are TRBV5-1 and TRBJ2-3, with TRBD1 identical over 12 bases. The V gene end was trimmed by 4 bases and the J gene end by 6 bases; junction bases not matched to a gene: 15. Germline loops: CDR1 SGHRS, CDR2 YFSETQ. The CDR3 consists of 18 residues. This CDR3 reads CASSRGTGGAGQEDTQYF. The CDR3 region has the DNA TGCGCCAGCAGCCGGGGGACAGGGGGCGCAGGGCAGGAGGATACGCAGTATTTT.

The DNA of the CDR3 is TGTGCCAGCAGCCCCCGGAACACCGGGGAGCTGTTTTTT. It translates to CASSPRNTGELFF. The J gene is TRBJ2-2, the V gene TRBV7-9; D ambiguous. The V end was cut by 5 bases, the J end by 1 base, with 5 bases between. Germline V gene sequence: CDR1 SEHNR, CDR2 FQNEAQ (reference sequence). CDR3 length: 13 residues.

The chain recombines TRBV12-1 with TRBJ2-1. TRBV12-1 is termed a pseudogene. The CDR3 extends over 15 amino acids. CDR3: CASSSPTDQLNEQFF. DNA of the CDR3: TGTGCCAGCAGCTCCCCCACGGACCAATTAAATGAGCAGTTCTTC.

This clone has a handful of counts. The chain couples TRBV19 to TRBJ1-5; tentatively, D is TRBD1 (5 bases). There are 12 residues in the CDR3. Trimming took off 8 bases at V and 2 bases at J, with 7 bases between the two ends. Germline V gives CDR1 LNHDA, CDR2 SQIVND (reference sequence). This chain's CDR3 is CASGGGNQPQHF. The CDR3 DNA reads as TGTGCCAGTGGGGGGGGCAATCAGCCCCAGCATTTT.

Judged by abundance, this clone is large. This chain links TRBV18 with TRBJ1-4; D not certain. The CDR3 runs 15 residues. Germline lookup yields CDR1 KGHSH and CDR2 LQKENI. Trimming stripped 3 bases from V and 8 bases from J, with 16 bases between. The CDR3 here is CASSPRAPGGEKLFF. In DNA, the CDR3 is TGTGCCAGCTCACCGCGAGCCCCCGGAGGCGAAAAACTGTTTTTT.

J is TRBJ2-3 and V is TRBV5-5; the D is unclear. CDR3 size: 13 residues. V was clipped by 3 bases and J by 2 bases, with 7 bases between them. Germline V gene data show CDR1 as SGHKS and CDR2 as YYEKEE (reference sequence). In DNA form, the CDR3 reads TGTGCCAGCAGCTGGACCGTCACAGATACGCAGTATTTT. Translated, it gives CASSWTVTDTQYF.

Only a few counts were recorded for this clone. The gene calls are TRBV30 and TRBJ1-2, with no clear D. The CDR3 extends over 15 amino acids. Germline V lookup: CDR1 GTSNPN, CDR2 SVGIG (reference sequence). V was cut by 1 base and J by 0 bases, with 12 bases left in between. The DNA for the CDR3 is TGTGCCTGGAGTGCCCCCTTTACGTCTAACTATGGCTACACCTTC. The encoded protein is CAWSAPFTSNYGYTF.

The J gene is TRBJ2-7, the V gene TRBV7-9; TRBD2 matches 8 bases. V was pared by 4 bases and J by 2 bases, with 1 base of the junction left unmatched. In germline, CDR1 is SEHNR, CDR2 FQNEAQ (reference sequence). The CDR3 length is 13 residues. CDR3 amino acids: CASSSGGPYEQYF. CDR3 DNA: TGTGCCAGCAGCTCGGGGGGGCCCTACGAGCAGTACTTC.

J is TRBJ2-7 and V is TRBV5-6; weak D call: TRBD1 (5 bases). This CDR3 region has 14 residues. Germline CDR1 is SGHDT and CDR2 is YYEEEE. Trimming stripped 4 bases from V and 2 bases from J, with 13 bases between. This chain's CDR3 is CASSPQDTPYEQYF. DNA of the CDR3: TGTGCCAGCAGCCCCCAGGACACCCCCTACGAGCAGTACTTC.

On this clone itself: At the DNA level, this CDR3 is encoded by other sequences in the same sample as well. The chain links TRBV20-1 to TRBJ2-5, with D hard to call. V was cut by 3 bases and J by 2 bases, with 4 bases left in between. The CDR3 length is 11 residues. The germline V gene encodes CDR1 DFQATT and CDR2 SNEGSKA (reference sequence). The CDR3 DNA is TGCAGTGCTAGGGATCAAGAGACCCAGTACTTC. Amino acid sequence: CSARDQETQYF.

The chain carries TRBV9 and TRBJ1-3; D gene unclear. Germline CDR1 is SGDLS and CDR2 is YYNGEE. Trimming shortened V by 4 bases and J by 1 base, and 12 bases separated the two germline ends. The CDR3 is 15 residues long. CDR3 bases: TGTGCCAGCAGCCCCCAAGGCGGATCTGGAAACACCATATATTTT. Amino acid sequence: CASSPQGGSGNTIYF.

The V and J genes are TRBV5-1 and TRBJ1-1, with TRBD1 matching 8 bases. V was clipped by 4 bases and J by 2 bases; unmatched bases: 7. There are 15 residues in the CDR3. CDR1 and CDR2 (germline): SGHRS, YFSETQ. The CDR3 DNA follows: TGCGCCAGCAGCCCTATGACAGGGGACAACACTGAAGCTTTCTTT. Residues: CASSPMTGDNTEAFF.

The chain employs TRBV2 and TRBJ2-5; 14 nucleotides line up with TRBD2. CDR1 is SNHLY, CDR2 FYNNEI, per germline. J lost 4 bases, V lost 4 bases, and 5 bases had no gene match. This CDR3 has 16 residues. CDR3 protein: CASSGRLAGGLETQYF. The CDR3 DNA is TGTGCCAGCAGTGGCCGACTAGCGGGGGGGCTAGAGACCCAGTACTTC.

This chain connects TRBV5-1 to TRBJ2-5; D may be TRBD1 or TRBD2 (5 bases each). Germline assignment: CDR1 SGHRS and CDR2 YFSETQ. Trimming cost V 0 bases and J 6 bases, with 12 bases left between them. The CDR3 runs 14 residues. This CDR3 reads CASSLVWGSKTQYF. The CDR3 DNA reads as TGCGCCAGCAGCTTGGTGTGGGGGTCGAAGACCCAGTACTTC.

This chain connects TRBV7-2 to TRBJ2-7; 12 bases align to TRBD1. Losses at the gene ends were 0 bases for V and 6 bases for J; bases not matched to a gene: 3. CDR3 length equals 15 residues. Germline V gene sequence: CDR1 SGHTA, CDR2 FQGNSA. The CDR3 here is CASSLAGTGGSEQYF. In DNA, the CDR3 is TGTGCCAGCAGCTTAGCCGGGACAGGGGGCAGCGAGCAGTACTTC.

The chain uses TRBV23-1 and TRBJ1-1; D might be TRBD1 (5 bases). TRBV23-1 counts as an open reading frame of uncertain function. The CDR3 length is 13 residues. V lost 0 bases to trimming and J lost 8 bases, with 10 bases between them. The CDR3 spells CASSQSRSGEAFF. In DNA form, the CDR3 reads TGCGCCAGCAGTCAATCCAGATCAGGGGAAGCTTTCTTT.

J is TRBJ1-6 and V is TRBV27; 7 bases align to TRBD1. Germline CDR1 reads MNHEY; CDR2 reads SMNVEV (reference sequence). The J segment lost 7 bases and the V segment lost 5 bases, leaving 5 bases of the junction unmatched. This CDR3 has 14 amino acids. The CDR3 here is CASSPDRENSPLHF. DNA of the CDR3: TGTGCCAGCAGTCCCGACAGGGAGAATTCACCCCTCCACTTT.

V usage is TRBV5-5 and J usage is TRBJ1-2, with 8 bases fitting TRBD1. After removal of 3 bases from V and 2 bases from J, the junction contained 6 bases not matched to a gene. Germline CDR1 SGHKS, CDR2 YYEKEE (reference sequence). The CDR3 extends over 15 amino acids. The CDR3 reads CASSSGTGSNYGYTF. CDR3 nucleotides: TGTGCCAGCAGCTCCGGGACAGGTAGCAACTATGGCTACACCTTC.

This chain joins TRBV6-5 and TRBJ2-5, with D maybe TRBD1 (5 bases). CDR3 size: 11 residues. Germline V CDR1 and CDR2: MNHEY, SVGAGI. V lost 6 bases, J lost 7 bases, and 9 bases lay in between. CDR3 loop: CASSHTGTQYF. CDR3 in DNA: TGTGCCAGCAGCCACACAGGGACCCAGTACTTC.

The chain employs TRBV6-5 and TRBJ2-3, with D perhaps TRBD2 (6 bases). Germline V lookup: CDR1 MNHEY, CDR2 SVGAGI. The V and J ends lost 0 bases and 1 base respectively, with 11 bases between them. The CDR3 runs 16 residues. The CDR3 DNA is TGTGCCAGCAGTTACTCCGGGTGGGGGGGCACAGATACGCAGTATTTT. Encoded protein: CASSYSGWGGTDTQYF.

The chain couples TRBV7-2 to TRBJ1-3, with D possibly matching TRBD1 (6 bases). The CDR3 spans 15 residues. From germline, CDR1 is SGHTA and CDR2 FQGNSA. V lost 1 base, J lost 1 base, and 8 bases lay in between. The CDR3 nucleotides read TGTGCCAGCAGCTTAGGTGGACAGTCTGGAAACACCATATATTTT. Translation gives CASSLGGQSGNTIYF.

The chain recombines TRBV28 with TRBJ1-6; D call uncertain. Germline values: CDR1 MDHEN, CDR2 SYDVKM. The CDR3 spans 15 residues. Trimming shortened V by 6 bases and J by 11 bases, and 20 bases separated the two germline ends. The CDR3 DNA sequence: TGTGCCAGCAGCGAGGACGGTGCGATCGGGGCACCCCTCCACTTT. It encodes CASSEDGAIGAPLHF. The complete variable domain, with remaining parts taken from reference TRBV28 and TRBJ1-6, reads DVKVTQSSRYLVKRTGEKVFLECVQDMDHENMFWYRQDPGLGLRLIYFSYDVKMKEKGDIPEGYSVSREKKERFSLILESASTNQTSMYLCASSEDGAIGAPLHFGNGTRLTVT.

This clone was seen more than once but under ten times. The V gene is TRBV18, the J gene TRBJ1-1; D unresolved. CDR1 KGHSH and CDR2 LQKENI come from the germline V gene. The CDR3 consists of 14 residues. V dropped 3 bases and J dropped 5 bases, with 13 bases sitting between them. The CDR3 DNA reads as TGTGCCAGCTCACCCGAGTGGTCCGGTACTGAAGCTTTCTTT. Translating it yields CASSPEWSGTEAFF.

The chain employs TRBV18 and TRBJ2-6; TRBD1 matches 10 bases. V lost 2 bases and J lost 1; bases outside the gene matches: 8. The CDR3 spans 19 residues. Germline values: CDR1 KGHSH, CDR2 LQKENI. The CDR3 region is CASSPSPGTGVSGANVLTF. The DNA of the CDR3 is TGTGCCAGCTCACCATCCCCCGGGACAGGGGTATCTGGGGCCAACGTCCTGACTTTC.

The chain carries TRBV11-2 and TRBJ2-2; D might be TRBD2 (6 bases). The CDR3 has 16 amino acids. V lost 5 bases, J lost 0 bases, and 13 bases lay in between. Germline V gene lookup returns CDR1 SGHAT and CDR2 FQNNGV. Written as DNA, the CDR3 is TGTGCCAGCAGCCTTACCGGGACTGCGAACACCGGGGAGCTGTTTTTT. It yields the protein CASSLTGTANTGELFF.

V gene TRBV11-2 combines with J gene TRBJ2-5; D is ambiguous. The CDR3 has 13 residues. Trimming cost V 1 base and J 5 bases, with 8 bases left between them. From germline, CDR1 is SGHAT and CDR2 FQNNGV. The CDR3 here is CASSLGIRETQYF. CDR3 in DNA: TGTGCCAGCAGCTTAGGAATCCGGGAGACCCAGTACTTC.